The entry that follows covers one TCR beta chain sequence. Its antigen is as yet unknown. The data belong to a study of T cells expressing NK-cell markers. Study summary: Source material for TCR beta repertoires consisted of sorted CD3+CD56+NKG2C+, CD3+CD56+NKG2C- and CD3+CD56-NKG2C+ T cells. Eight donors were sequenced, seven testing HCMV-seropositive and one testing seronegative. Points from the study as a whole: In several donors, dominant clonotypes made up about 28.3-65% of CD3+CD56-NKG2C+ cells.

UMIs accompanied the 5'RACE template switching by which TCR beta cDNA was made. TCRdb re-called the 5' RACE reads and shows each CDR3 protein once, DNA omitted. With about 150,000 distinct CDR3 sequences in the sample, the ten largest clones hold over 20%. CDR1 is ENHRY and CDR2 is SYGVKD in the germline V gene. The length of the CDR3 is 15 residues. This TCR was sampled from a man aged 18-75 years in good health. Material for sequencing was blood T cells: a sorted CD56 or NKG2C T cell subset, CD4+ or CD8+ T cells, or bulk PBMC T cells (not recorded which). The chain links TRBV10-3 to TRBJ2-7; the D call from TCRdb, TRBD1, cannot be confirmed without DNA. The CDR3 sequence is CAISEGDRGLYEQYF.